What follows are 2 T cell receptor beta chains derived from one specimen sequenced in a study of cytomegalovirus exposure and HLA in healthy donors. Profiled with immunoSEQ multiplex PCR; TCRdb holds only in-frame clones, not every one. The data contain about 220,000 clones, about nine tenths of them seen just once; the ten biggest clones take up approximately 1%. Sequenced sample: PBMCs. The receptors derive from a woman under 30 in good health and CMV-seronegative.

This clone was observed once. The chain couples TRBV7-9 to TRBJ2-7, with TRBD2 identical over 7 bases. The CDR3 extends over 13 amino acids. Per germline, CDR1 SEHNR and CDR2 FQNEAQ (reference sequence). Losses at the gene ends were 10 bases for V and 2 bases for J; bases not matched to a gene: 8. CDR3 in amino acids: CATTSGNAYEQYF. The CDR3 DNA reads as TGTGCCACCACGAGCGGGAACGCCTACGAGCAGTACTTC.

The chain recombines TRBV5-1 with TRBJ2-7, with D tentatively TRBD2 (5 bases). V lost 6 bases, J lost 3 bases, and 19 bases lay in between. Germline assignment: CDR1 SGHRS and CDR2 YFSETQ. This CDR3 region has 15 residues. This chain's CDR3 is CASKEGTAYVYEQYF. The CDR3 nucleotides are TGCGCCAGCAAAGAGGGAACTGCCTACGTCTACGAGCAGTACTTC.